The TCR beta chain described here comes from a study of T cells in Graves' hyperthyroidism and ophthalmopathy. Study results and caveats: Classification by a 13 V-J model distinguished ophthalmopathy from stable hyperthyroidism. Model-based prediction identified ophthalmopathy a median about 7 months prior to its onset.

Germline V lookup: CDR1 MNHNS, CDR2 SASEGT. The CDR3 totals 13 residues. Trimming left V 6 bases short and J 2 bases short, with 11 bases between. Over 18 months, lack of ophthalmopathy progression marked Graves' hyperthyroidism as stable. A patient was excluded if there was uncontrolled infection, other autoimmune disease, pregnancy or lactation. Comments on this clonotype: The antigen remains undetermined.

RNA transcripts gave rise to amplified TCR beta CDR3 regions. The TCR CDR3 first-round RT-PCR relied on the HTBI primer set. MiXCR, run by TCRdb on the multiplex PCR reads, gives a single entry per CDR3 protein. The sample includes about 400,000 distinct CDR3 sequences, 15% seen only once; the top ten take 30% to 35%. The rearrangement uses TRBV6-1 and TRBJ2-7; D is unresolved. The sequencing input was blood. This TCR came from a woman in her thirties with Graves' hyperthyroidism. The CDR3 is CASSRLDAYEQYF. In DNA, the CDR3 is TGTGCCAGCAGCAGACTCGACGCCTACGAGCAGTACTTC.